The rows below give T cell receptor beta chains drawn from one sample of a study of shared clonotypes between healthy human individuals. The assay was immunoSEQ multiplex PCR, and TCRdb's table has in-frame clones only and misses some. The table records some 2 million clones, about 94% of them present only once. The sample taken for sequencing was naive CD8+ T cells sorted from blood. These receptors were collected from a man between 18 and 29 years old in good health. The conserved cysteine and the conserved F or W are not part of the CDR3 here. Clone size, where shown, is once, few, many, or a class for clones that have expanded.

abundance,v_gene,j_gene,CDR3aa
-,TRBV9,TRBJ2-7,ASSFRDTYEQY
-,TRBV30,TRBJ2-7,AWRVKGATYEQY
-,TRBV9,TRBJ1-1,ASSGRGTEAF
-,TRBV27,TRBJ1-4,ASSLRSGEEKLF
-,TRBV19,TRBJ2-1,ASSIGTGDYNEQF
once,TRBV19,TRBJ1-1,ASSSPAGNTEAF
-,TRBV6-5,TRBJ2-1,ASSYSPGIYNEQF
-,TRBV7-8,TRBJ2-3,ASSLGTEGTDTQY
-,TRBV6-5,TRBJ1-2,ASSYSGVYGYT
-,TRBV28,TRBJ2-7,ASSFLGVSYEQY
-,TRBV28,TRBJ1-5,ASSVHQPQH
-,TRBV6-5,TRBJ2-7,ASSYSTGEWTYEQY
-,TRBV7-7,TRBJ2-1,ASSQGTLYNEQF
-,TRBV27,TRBJ2-1,ASTSAGTNNEQF
-,TRBV6-1,TRBJ2-7,ASSEEAGLSYEQY
-,TRBV9,TRBJ1-2,ASSATGSTGTGANYGYT
-,TRBV6-5,TRBJ2-7,ASSYSVGQDSYEQY
-,TRBV7-2,TRBJ2-2,ASSPSTGSGTGELF
-,TRBV2,TRBJ1-5,ASKGADSNQPQH
-,TRBV14,TRBJ1-3,ASSQDPSSGNTIY
-,TRBV13,TRBJ2-1,ASSLRLSYNEQF
-,TRBV10-2,TRBJ2-3,ASNLRQGGWTDTQY
once,TRBV30,TRBJ1-6,AWSVQGYTYNSPLH
-,TRBV11-2,TRBJ2-3,ASSLALAGGADTQY
-,TRBV7-9,TRBJ2-7,ASSFGDSPDYLGY
once,TRBV27,TRBJ1-1,ASSLLQRNTEAF
-,TRBV30,TRBJ2-3,AWSVLAADTQY
-,TRBV7-3,TRBJ2-7,ASSQGPVDEQY
-,TRBV9,TRBJ2-1,ASSGSGTGSVDEQF